The next 22 T cell receptor beta chains were all read from a single sample in a study of blood T cell repertoires in COVID-19. The assay was immunoSEQ multiplex PCR, and TCRdb's table has in-frame clones only and misses some. The data contain 250,000 to 300,000 clones, 65% to 90% of them seen just once; the ten biggest clones take up approximately 5.1%. Input material: peripheral blood. The receptors come from a man over 45 with active or convalescent COVID-19.

This clone turned up a few times. V usage is TRBV9 and J usage is TRBJ1-5; 11 nucleotides align to TRBD1. CDR3 size: 17 residues. V lost 4 bases and J lost 1; bases outside the gene matches: 7. CDR1 is SGDLS, CDR2 YYNGEE, per germline. CDR3 in amino acids: CASSPGQGALSNQPQHF. CDR3 in DNA: TGTGCCAGCAGCCCAGGACAGGGGGCCCTCAGCAATCAGCCCCAGCATTTT.

The chain carries TRBV3-1 (or the pseudogene TRBV3-2) and TRBJ2-5, with a tentative D call TRBD1 (5 bases). Germline assignment: CDR1 LGHDT and CDR2 YNNKEL (reference sequence). V was trimmed by 4 bases and J by 3 bases, leaving 9 bases between them. This CDR3 is built from 13 residues. In DNA, the CDR3 is TGTGCCAGCAGCCGGGGCGGCGAAGAGACCCAGTACTTC. This codes for CASSRGGEETQYF.

This chain links TRBV9 with TRBJ1-4, with D maybe TRBD1 (5 bases). CDR3 length equals 15 residues. Germline CDR1 is SGDLS and CDR2 is YYNGEE. V was shortened by 0 bases and J by 8 bases, with 14 bases between the two germline ends. This chain's CDR3 is CASSVEGQGREKLFF. The CDR3 region has the DNA TGTGCCAGCAGCGTAGAGGGTCAGGGAAGGGAAAAACTGTTTTTT.

This sequence joins TRBV3-1 (or the pseudogene TRBV3-2) and TRBJ1-4; 8 nucleotides agree with TRBD1. With 4 bases clipped from V and 11 bases from J, the junction kept 12 bases outside the gene matches. Germline V lookup: CDR1 LGHDT, CDR2 YNNKEL (reference sequence). The CDR3 extends over 15 amino acids. The CDR3 sequence: CASSPPPYRGVKLFF. CDR3 bases: TGTGCCAGCAGCCCACCCCCCTACAGGGGGGTGAAACTGTTTTTT.

This chain links TRBV5-6 with TRBJ2-7; D gene unclear. The CDR3 is made up of 12 amino acids. V was trimmed by 4 bases and J by 6 bases, leaving 11 bases between them. The germline V gene has CDR1 SGHDT and CDR2 YYEEEE. The CDR3 is CASSRRLLEQYF. The CDR3 DNA sequence: TGTGCCAGCAGCCGGAGACTCCTCGAGCAGTACTTC.

The V and J genes are TRBV12-3 or TRBV12-4 and TRBJ2-2; TRBD2 aligns across 7 bases. The CDR3 is 13 amino acids. Trimming at V came to 4 bases and at J to 5 bases, leaving 1 base not matched to a gene. CDR3 protein: CASSWGGTGELFF. CDR3 DNA sequence: TGTGCCAGCAGTTGGGGGGGGACCGGGGAGCTGTTTTTT.

As concerns this clone: Mismatch with germline at one junction end may stem from a read error. The rearrangement uses TRBV2 and TRBJ1-1; 7 positions agree with TRBD1. Germline CDR1 reads SNHLY; CDR2 reads FYNNEI. The CDR3 consists of 14 residues. The CDR3 coding sequence is TGTGCCAGCAGCCTCAGGGGGTGGAACGCTGAAGCTTTCTTT. Protein: CASSLRGWNAEAFF.

The chain combines TRBV11-2 with TRBJ1-3; maybe TRBD1 (5 bases). V lost 1 base to trimming and J lost 0 bases, with 10 bases between them. The length of the CDR3 is 16 residues. Germline V gene lookup returns CDR1 SGHAT and CDR2 FQNNGV. CDR3 region: CASSLGQYFSGNTIYF. The CDR3 coding sequence is TGTGCCAGCAGCTTAGGACAGTATTTCTCTGGAAACACCATATATTTT.

The chain's CDR3 is CASSLALPSLSNEQFF. CDR3 DNA: TGTGCCAGCAGCTTAGCGCTTCCTAGCTTAAGCAATGAGCAGTTCTTC. The chain links TRBV7-9 to TRBJ2-1; tentatively, D is TRBD2 (5 bases). The germline CDR1 and CDR2 sequences are SEHNR and FQNEAQ (reference sequence). V gave up 0 bases and J gave up 6 bases, with 15 bases separating them. There are 16 residues in the CDR3.

The chain links TRBV18 to TRBJ2-7; tentatively, D is TRBD1 (5 bases). Germline V gives CDR1 KGHSH, CDR2 LQKENI. The CDR3 sequence is 14 residues long. Trimming cost V 0 bases and J 5 bases, with 11 bases left between them. The CDR3: CASSPPGRVNEQYF. The CDR3 nucleotides read TGTGCCAGCTCACCACCCGGCAGGGTGAACGAGCAGTACTTC.

The rearrangement links TRBV9 to TRBJ2-3; 8 positions match TRBD2. Germline values: CDR1 SGDLS, CDR2 YYNGEE. J gave up 5 bases and V 0 bases, and 8 bases lay outside the gene matches. This CDR3 has 16 residues. DNA for the CDR3: TGTGCCAGCAGCGTAGTGCCTAGCGGGCCTAAAGATACGCAGTATTTT. Translating it yields CASSVVPSGPKDTQYF. Full variable domain (remainder filled in from reference TRBV9 and TRBJ2-3): DSGVTQTPKHLITATGQRVTLRCSPRSGDLSVYWYQQSLDQGLQFLIQYYNGEERAKGNILERFSAQQFPDLHSELNLSSLELGDSALYFCASSVVPSGPKDTQYFGPGTRLTVL.

The chain carries TRBV27 and TRBJ1-1; 8 bases are shared with TRBD1. V was clipped by 5 bases and J by 0 bases; unmatched bases: 8. In germline, CDR1 is MNHEY, CDR2 SMNVEV (reference sequence). CDR3 length: 16 residues. Written as DNA, the CDR3 is TGTGCCAGCAGTCCCCTCGGGACAGGAATGAACACTGAAGCTTTCTTT. Translated: CASSPLGTGMNTEAFF.

The chain recombines TRBV6-5 with TRBJ2-7, with 11 bases that match TRBD2. Germline lookup yields CDR1 MNHEY and CDR2 SVGAGI. The V and J ends lost 5 bases and 0 bases, in that order; junction bases with no gene match: 3. This CDR3 is 15 amino acids long. CDR3 residues: CASSPSGRISYEQYF. In nucleotides, the CDR3 is TGTGCCAGCAGTCCTAGCGGGAGGATCTCCTACGAGCAGTACTTC.

The V and J genes are TRBV24-1 and TRBJ2-2, with a weak D call TRBD2 (5 bases). The CDR3 is 15 residues long. The V end lost 4 bases, the J end lost 0 bases, and 8 bases lay between the germline ends. The germline CDR1 and CDR2 sequences are KGHDR and SFDVKD. The CDR3 DNA sequence: TGTGCCACCAGTGACCCCGGGACGAACACCGGGGAGCTGTTTTTT. It specifies CATSDPGTNTGELFF.

CDR3 region: CASSEARQGGGTDTQYF. CDR3 in DNA: TGTGCCAGCAGTGAAGCGCGGCAGGGGGGTGGCACAGATACGCAGTATTTT. The V and J genes are TRBV2 and TRBJ2-3, with D possibly being TRBD1 (7 bases). Germline V gives CDR1 SNHLY, CDR2 FYNNEI. CDR3 length: 17 amino acids. V lost 0 bases and J 1 base, leaving 14 bases between the germline ends.

This chain joins TRBV28 and TRBJ2-1, with 11 bases fitting TRBD2. The germline CDR1 and CDR2 sequences are MDHEN and SYDVKM. The CDR3 spans 17 residues. V was pared by 5 bases and J by 6 bases, with 12 bases of the junction left unmatched. Here the CDR3 DNA reads TGTGCCAGCAGTCCGAGCCACACTAGCGGGAGCGTCAATGAGCAGTTCTTC. Encoded protein: CASSPSHTSGSVNEQFF.

The chain employs TRBV11-2 and TRBJ2-7, with D possibly being TRBD2 (6 bases). The ends were cut back, 1 base at V and 0 bases at J, with 7 bases in the middle. The germline V gene has CDR1 SGHAT and CDR2 FQNNGV. This CDR3 is built from 14 residues. CDR3: CASSLGAGSYEQYF. The CDR3 coding sequence is TGTGCCAGCAGCTTAGGAGCGGGCTCCTACGAGCAGTACTTC. The full variable domain, completed using reference TRBV11-2 and TRBJ2-7, is EAGVAQSPRYKIIEKRQSVAFWCNPISGHATLYWYQQILGQGPKLLIQFQNNGVVDDSQLPKDRFSAERLKGVDSTLKIQPAKLEDSAVYLCASSLGAGSYEQYFGPGTRLTVT.

In this sample, this clone turned up once. The chain joins TRBV7-2 to TRBJ2-5; the match to TRBD1 covers 8 bases. The CDR3 is made up of 14 amino acids. Germline V gene sequence: CDR1 SGHTA, CDR2 FQGNSA. V dropped 5 bases and J dropped 5; count of bases not matched to a gene: 7. The CDR3 reads CASSRQGAEETQYF. CDR3 DNA: TGTGCCAGCAGCCGTCAGGGGGCTGAGGAGACCCAGTACTTC. The whole variable domain, filled in from reference TRBV7-2 and TRBJ2-5, reads GAGVSQSPSNKVTEKGKDVELRCDPISGHTALYWYRQSLGQGLEFLIYFQGNSAPDKSGLPSDRFSAERTGGSVSTLTIQRTQQEDSAVYLCASSRQGAEETQYFGPGTRLLVL.

The chain couples TRBV5-1 to TRBJ2-2; perhaps TRBD1 as D (5 bases). Germline V gene sequence: CDR1 SGHRS, CDR2 YFSETQ. V was trimmed by 0 bases and J by 15 bases, leaving 21 bases between them. The CDR3 sequence is 15 residues long. Here the CDR3 DNA reads TGCGCCAGCAGCTTGGCCCCCGCAGGGCCCCCTTGGTTGTTTTTT. Protein product: CASSLAPAGPPWLFF.

The chain's CDR3 is CASGHTNTEAFF. CDR3 coding DNA: TGTGCCAGCGGACACACGAACACTGAAGCTTTCTTT. This rearrangement joins TRBV28 to TRBJ1-1; weak D call: TRBD1 (5 bases). This CDR3 has 12 amino acids. Trimming pared 8 bases from V and 1 base from J, leaving 8 bases between. Germline V gene lookup returns CDR1 MDHEN and CDR2 SYDVKM.

The rearrangement joins TRBV30 to TRBJ2-7, with TRBD1 matching 8 bases. The length of the CDR3 is 17 residues. V shed 3 bases, J shed 1 base, and the junction held 14 bases outside the gene matches. The germline CDR1 and CDR2 sequences are GTSNPN and SVGIG (reference sequence). In DNA form, the CDR3 reads TGTGCCTGGAGGACCGGGACAGGTCGGAGAGGGTCCTACGAGCAGTACTTC. Protein sequence: CAWRTGTGRRGSYEQYF. The variable domain in full, with the rest retrieved from reference TRBV30 and TRBJ2-7, is SQTIHQWPATLVQPVGSPLSLECTVEGTSNPNLYWYRQAAGRGLQLLFYSVGIGQISSEVPQNLSASRPQDRQFILSSKKLLLSDSGFYLCAWRTGTGRRGSYEQYFGPGTRLTVT.

Concerning this clone itself: At one end, the junction sequence differs from germline, possibly due to a read error. The gene calls are TRBV7-7 and TRBJ2-1; maybe TRBD2 (6 bases). This CDR3 comprises 13 residues. CDR1 and CDR2 from the germline V gene are SSHAT and FNYEAQ (reference sequence). CDR3 protein: CASSLEGTYPMFF. The DNA for the CDR3 is TGTGCTAGCAGCTTAGAGGGGACTTATCCAATGTTCTTC.